This T cell receptor (beta chain) was sequenced in a study of cytomegalovirus exposure and HLA in healthy donors. Healthy individuals who donated bone marrow served as the donors. The CDR3 contains 13 residues. CDR1 and CDR2 (germline): KGHSH, LQKENI. The V end was cut by 5 bases, the J end by 1 base, with 8 bases between. Study-level points and caveats: The study labeled fewer than 200 TCR beta chains cytomegalovirus-associated. Reportedly, cytomegalovirus status was diagnosed with high sensitivity and specificity.

Primers: 60 Vbeta forward and 13 Jbeta reverse. Measured with immunoSEQ multiplex PCR; TCRdb has only the in-frame clones, and not every one. The table includes roughly 180,000 clones, around 72% detected once. On this clone itself: Its antigen remains unknown.

The receptor comes from a female donor in good health and CMV-seronegative. The chain joins TRBV18 to TRBJ1-1, with unresolved D. Sequencing input: PBMCs. The DNA for the CDR3 is TGTGCCAGCTCAGAGGTGGGGAACACTGAAGCTTTCTTT. Protein sequence: CASSEVGNTEAFF.